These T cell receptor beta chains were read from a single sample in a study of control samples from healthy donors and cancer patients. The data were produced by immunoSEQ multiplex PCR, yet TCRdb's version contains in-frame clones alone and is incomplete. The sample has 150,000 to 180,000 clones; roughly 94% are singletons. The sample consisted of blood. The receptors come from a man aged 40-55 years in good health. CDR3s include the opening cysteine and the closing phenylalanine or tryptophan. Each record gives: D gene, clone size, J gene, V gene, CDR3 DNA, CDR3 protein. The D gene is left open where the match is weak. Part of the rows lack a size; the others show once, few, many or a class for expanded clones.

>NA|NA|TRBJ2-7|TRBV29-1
TGCAGCGTTGCCCTCCGACCCTCCTACGAGCAGTACTTC
CSVALRPSYEQYF
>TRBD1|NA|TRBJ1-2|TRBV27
TGTGCCAGCAGTATCTCCGGGACAGGGGTCCATGGCTACACCTTC
CASSISGTGVHGYTF
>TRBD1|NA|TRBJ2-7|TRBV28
TGTGCCAGCATTAAAAACAGGGGGCCCTACGAGCAGTACTTC
CASIKNRGPYEQYF
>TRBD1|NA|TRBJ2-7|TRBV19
TGTGCCACCCGGGCTGGGACAGGGGGTTTCGACGAGCAGTACTTC
CATRAGTGGFDEQYF
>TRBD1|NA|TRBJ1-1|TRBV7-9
TGTGCCAGCAGCTCGACAGGGGCGCGCGTCACTGAAGCTTTCTTT
CASSSTGARVTEAFF
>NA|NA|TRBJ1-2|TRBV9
TGTGCCAGCAGCCCCAGACAGGAGCCCGTCTATGGCTACACCTTC
CASSPRQEPVYGYTF
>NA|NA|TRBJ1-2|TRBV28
TGTGCCAGCAGCTTCGACAGGACGGTCTATGGCTACACCTTC
CASSFDRTVYGYTF
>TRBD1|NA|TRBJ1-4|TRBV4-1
TGCGCCAGCAGCCGTACGACAGGGCGCACTAATGAAAAACTGTTTTTT
CASSRTTGRTNEKLFF
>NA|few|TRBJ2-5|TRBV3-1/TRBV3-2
TGTGCCAGCAGCGGACAGCTCCAAGAGACCCAGTACTTC
CASSGQLQETQYF
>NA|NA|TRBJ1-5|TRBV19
TGTGCCAGTAGTGCGAATCCGACAGCCTTTAGCAATCAGCCCCAGCATTTT
CASSANPTAFSNQPQHF
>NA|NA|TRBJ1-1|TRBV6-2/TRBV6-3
TGTGCCAGCAGTTACTACGGGGGCGGTTCGGACACTGAAGCTTTCTTT
CASSYYGGGSDTEAFF
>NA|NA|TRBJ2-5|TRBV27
TGTGCCAGCAGTTTTGGTGACAGACAAGAGACCCAGTACTTC
CASSFGDRQETQYF
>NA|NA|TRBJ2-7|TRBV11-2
TGTGCCAGCAGCTTTTTGCCTCAGGGCACCTACGAGCAGTACTTC
CASSFLPQGTYEQYF
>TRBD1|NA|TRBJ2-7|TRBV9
TGTGCCAGCAGCGTAGATGGGACAGAAATCTACGAGCAGTACTTC
CASSVDGTEIYEQYF
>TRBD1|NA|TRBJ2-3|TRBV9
TGTGCCAGCAGCGGACAGGGGTTCACAGATACGCAGTATTTT
CASSGQGFTDTQYF
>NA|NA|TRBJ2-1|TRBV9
TGTGCCAGCAGCGTAGGAGGTCCAGGCTACAATGAGCAGTTCTTC
CASSVGGPGYNEQFF
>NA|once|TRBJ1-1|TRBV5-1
TGCGCCAGCAGCCTTGGCGGTATGCTCCCCGGGAACACTGAAGCTTTCTTT
CASSLGGMLPGNTEAFF
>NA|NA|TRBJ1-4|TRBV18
TGTGCCAGCTCACCAGGGGTGGGTGAAAAACTGTTTTTT
CASSPGVGEKLFF
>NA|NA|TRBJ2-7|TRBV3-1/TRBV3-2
TGTGCCAGCAGCCACCCCGGGAGGGGGCTATACGAGCAGTACTTC
CASSHPGRGLYEQYF
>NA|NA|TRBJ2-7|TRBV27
TGTGCCAGCAGTCCGGGACCGCGATACGAGCAGTACTTC
CASSPGPRYEQYF
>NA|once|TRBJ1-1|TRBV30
TGTGCCTGGAGTGTGGGTGGGCCTGAAGCTTTCTTT
CAWSVGGPEAFF
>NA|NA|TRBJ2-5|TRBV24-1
TGTGCCACCAGTGACCCCGACAACTTCCAAGAGACCCAGTACTTC
CATSDPDNFQETQYF
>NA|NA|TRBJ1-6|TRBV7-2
TGTGCCAGCAGCCGGACCTGGGGTTCACCCCTCCACTTT
CASSRTWGSPLHF
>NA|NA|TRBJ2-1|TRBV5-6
TGTGCCAGCAGCTTGGTAGTATTCAATGAGCAGTTCTTC
CASSLVVFNEQFF
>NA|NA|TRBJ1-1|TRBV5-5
TGTGCCAGCAGCTTCTTGGAGGGGGAAGCTTTCTTT
CASSFLEGEAFF
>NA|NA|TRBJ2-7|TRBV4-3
TGCGCCAGCAGCCAAGATCAAGGTGTGGGGAGTGAGCAGTACTTC
CASSQDQGVGSEQYF
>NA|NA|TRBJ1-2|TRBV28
TGTGCCAGCAGCCCGGGGGACTCTACTCGATATGGCTACACCTTC
CASSPGDSTRYGYTF
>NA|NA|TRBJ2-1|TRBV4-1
TGCGCCAGCAGCCAAGCCGGGGATGGGTACAATGAGCAGTTCTTC
CASSQAGDGYNEQFF
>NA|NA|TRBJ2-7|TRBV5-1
TGCGCCAGCAGCTTGGAGCGCGAGCAGTACTTC
CASSLEREQYF